The 8 T cell receptor beta chains given below trace back to one sample, sequenced in a study of OX40 agonist ivuxolimab in advanced cancers. TCRdb's copy holds only in-frame clones and misses some; the assay was immunoSEQ multiplex PCR. The sample contains roughly 77,000 clones, about 80% of which appear only once. The specimen was CD4+ or CD8+ T cells sorted from blood, collected in a trial of the OX40 agonist ivuxolimab. The source of these receptors is an adult with an advanced solid tumor such as melanoma, head and neck, liver or kidney cancer.

The V gene is TRBV29-1, the J gene TRBJ2-7, with D unresolved. The germline gives CDR1 SQVTM, CDR2 ANQGSEA. This CDR3 is 14 amino acids long. Trimming shortened V by 5 bases and J by 0 bases, and 14 bases separated the two germline ends. CDR3 loop: CSVYGEKGSYEQYF. CDR3 coding DNA: TGCAGCGTTTATGGGGAAAAGGGCTCCTACGAGCAGTACTTC.

The CDR3, as DNA: TGCAGAGGGTCGGGGGGCGTGTGCAATCAGCCCCAGCATTTT. Translated, it gives CRGSGGVCNQPQHF. The chain recombines TRBV29-1 with TRBJ1-5; possible D gene TRBD1, 6 bases. From germline, CDR1 is SQVTM and CDR2 ANQGSEA. CDR3 length equals 14 residues.

J is TRBJ2-2 and V is TRBV30, with 8 bases matching TRBD1. This CDR3 spans 15 amino acids. Germline assignment: CDR1 GTSNPN and CDR2 SVGIG (reference sequence). V dropped 2 bases and J dropped 7; count of bases not matched to a gene: 9. CDR3 protein: CAWSPPGGGSGELFF. The CDR3 region has the DNA TGTGCCTGGAGTCCACCAGGGGGCGGTAGCGGGGAGCTGTTTTTT.

The chain employs TRBV18 and TRBJ2-1; D is ambiguous. The CDR3 has 13 residues. Germline V lookup: CDR1 KGHSH, CDR2 LQKENI. V lost 0 bases and J lost 9, with 9 bases in between. The CDR3 region is CASSPPARLEQFF. CDR3 bases: TGTGCCAGCTCACCACCGGCTAGGCTTGAGCAGTTCTTC.

The chain couples TRBV5-6 to TRBJ1-5; 9 bases match TRBD1. The CDR3 loop spans 18 amino acids. Germline CDR1 and CDR2: SGHDT and YYEEEE. V lost 2 bases, J lost 3 bases, and 12 bases stayed unmatched. This CDR3 is CASSFLSTGQGSNQPQHF. The CDR3 region has the DNA TGTGCCAGCAGCTTCCTAAGTACGGGACAGGGATCCAATCAGCCCCAGCATTTT.

This rearrangement joins TRBV6-1 to TRBJ2-2; maybe TRBD2 (5 bases). The V gene lost 8 bases and the J gene lost 3 bases, with 13 bases spanning the gap. The CDR3 consists of 14 residues. Germline V gene sequence: CDR1 MNHNS, CDR2 SASEGT. The CDR3 here is CASGSWGHTGELFF. CDR3 DNA sequence: TGTGCCAGCGGGAGCTGGGGTCACACCGGGGAGCTGTTTTTT.

CDR3 sequence: CASKQGAGANVLTF. CDR3 bases: TGTGCCAGTAAACAGGGTGCTGGGGCCAACGTCCTGACTTTC. The chain couples TRBV19 to TRBJ2-6; D may be TRBD1 (6 bases). The CDR3 covers 14 residues. V was cut by 7 bases and J by 2 bases, with 9 bases left in between. Germline lookup yields CDR1 LNHDA and CDR2 SQIVND (reference sequence).

This clone was observed a handful of times. The chain combines TRBV2 with TRBJ1-2; D is possibly TRBD1 (6 bases). Germline V gives CDR1 SNHLY, CDR2 FYNNEI. CDR3 length equals 14 residues. V gave up 1 base and J gave up 0 bases, with 6 bases separating them. The CDR3 sequence is CASSEGGPNYGYTF. The CDR3 nucleotides are TGTGCCAGCAGTGAAGGGGGGCCTAACTATGGCTACACCTTC.